This T cell receptor (beta chain) stems from a study of glioma-infiltrating T cells. This clonotype came up many times. What it binds is not known. Points from the study as a whole: Tissue and blood shared very few CDR3 sequences.

TCR alpha and beta CDR3 regions were amplified from RNA using iRepertoire nested multiplex PCR. Via MiXCR, TCRdb re-called the multiplex PCR reads, giving one row per CDR3 protein. The data contain several hundred distinct CDR3 sequences, about a sixth of them singletons. This TCR came from a human donor with low-grade glioma or glioblastoma, undergoing nonglioma brain surgery, or in good health (not recorded which). The material sequenced was glioma tissue, nonneoplastic brain tissue, or PBMCs (not recorded which).

The CDR3 region is CASSQDSYQETQYF. The DNA of the CDR3 is TGTGCCAGCAGCCAAGACAGCTACCAAGAGACCCAGTACTTC. The chain couples TRBV2 to TRBJ2-5; weak D call: TRBD1 (5 bases). The CDR3 consists of 14 residues. CDR1 is SNHLY, CDR2 FYNNEI, per germline. V was shortened by 6 bases and J by 0 bases, with 11 bases between the two germline ends.